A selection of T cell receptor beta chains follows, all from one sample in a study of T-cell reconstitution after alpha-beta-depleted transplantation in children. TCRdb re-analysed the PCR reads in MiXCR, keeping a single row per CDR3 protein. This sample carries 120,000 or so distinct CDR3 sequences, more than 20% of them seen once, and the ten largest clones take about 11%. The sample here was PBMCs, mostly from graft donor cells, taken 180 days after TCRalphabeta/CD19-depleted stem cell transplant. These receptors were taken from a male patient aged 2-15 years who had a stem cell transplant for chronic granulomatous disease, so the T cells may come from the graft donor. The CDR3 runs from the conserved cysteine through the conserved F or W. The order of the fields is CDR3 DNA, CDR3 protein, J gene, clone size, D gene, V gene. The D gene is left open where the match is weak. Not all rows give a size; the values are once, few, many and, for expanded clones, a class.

TGCGCCAGCAGCTACTGGACTAGCGGGGATAGCACAGATACGCAGTATTTT,CASSYWTSGDSTDTQYF,TRBJ2-3,few,TRBD2,TRBV5-1
TGCAGTGCTACCGGGACTAGCGGGGGCTACTACAATGAGCAGTTCTTC,CSATGTSGGYYNEQFF,TRBJ2-1,few,TRBD2,TRBV20-1
TGTGCCATCAGTGAGGACAGGGGGGACACTGAAGCTTTCTTT,CAISEDRGDTEAFF,TRBJ1-1,many,TRBD1,TRBV10-3
TGCGCCAGCAGCTCGGGCCTCGGCACCTACGAGCAGTACTTC,CASSSGLGTYEQYF,TRBJ2-7,few,.,TRBV5-1
TGTGCCAGTCACGCCGGGACAGGGGCCACCGGGGAGCTGTTTTTT,CASHAGTGATGELFF,TRBJ2-2,few,TRBD1,TRBV27
TGCGCCAGCAGCGAGGACAGCCTCTATGGCTACACCTTC,CASSEDSLYGYTF,TRBJ1-2,once,.,TRBV5-1
TGTGCCAGCAGCCCCGGACAGGTTCGGAGCACTGAAGCTTTCTTT,CASSPGQVRSTEAFF,TRBJ1-1,few,TRBD1,TRBV7-2
TGTGCCACCAGCACCCTCACGAGCTCCTACAATGAGCAGTTCTTC,CATSTLTSSYNEQFF,TRBJ2-1,many,.,TRBV15
TGCGCCAGCAGCTTAGGGGGCGCGGACGAAAAACTGTTTTTT,CASSLGGADEKLFF,TRBJ1-4,.,TRBD1,TRBV5-1
TGTGCCAGCGTTGGGGGGCCCCCGTCGAGGCAGTATTTT,CASVGGPPSRQYF,TRBJ2-3,.,.,TRBV7-9
TGCGCCAGCAGCTTAGGACACGTTTCCAATGAGCAGTTCTTC,CASSLGHVSNEQFF,TRBJ2-1,few,.,TRBV5-1
TGCAGTGCTAGGCGGACAGGGATCAATCAGCCCCAGCATTTT,CSARRTGINQPQHF,TRBJ1-5,many,TRBD1,TRBV20-1
TGTGCCAGCAGTTTATACACCTACGAGCAGTACTTC,CASSLYTYEQYF,TRBJ2-7,few,.,TRBV12-3/TRBV12-4
TGTGCCAGCAGCACTATGGGGGGTAGGAACGAGCAGTACTTC,CASSTMGGRNEQYF,TRBJ2-7,many,.,TRBV7-2
TGTGCCAGCAGTTACTGGACTAGCGGCAACAATGAGCAGTTCTTC,CASSYWTSGNNEQFF,TRBJ2-1,.,TRBD2,TRBV6-2/TRBV6-3
TGTGCCAGCAGCTTGGGGCCACCCTCATCCTACAATGAGCAGTTCTTC,CASSLGPPSSYNEQFF,TRBJ2-1,few,.,TRBV5-6
TGCGCCAGCAGCCAGGTACGGACAGGGCTGAACACCGGGGAGCTGTTTTTT,CASSQVRTGLNTGELFF,TRBJ2-2,.,TRBD1,TRBV4-1
TGTGCCAGTTCTAGCGCAGAAGAGACCCAGTACTTC,CASSSAEETQYF,TRBJ2-5,.,.,TRBV12-3/TRBV12-4
TGCAGTGCTAGGGGGGAACGACTAGCGGGAGACTACAATGAGCAGTTCTTC,CSARGERLAGDYNEQFF,TRBJ2-1,.,TRBD2,TRBV20-1
TGTGCCATCAGTGAGTGGAGAGATCAGCCCCAGCATTTT,CAISEWRDQPQHF,TRBJ1-5,.,.,TRBV10-3
TGTGCCAGCAGCCCTCCGGGACGTACGAACACCGGGGAGCTGTTTTTT,CASSPPGRTNTGELFF,TRBJ2-2,.,.,TRBV5-6
TGCAGTGCAAAGACAGGGGGTAAAGAGACCCAGTACTTC,CSAKTGGKETQYF,TRBJ2-5,many,TRBD1,TRBV20-1
TGCGCCAGCAGCCCCTCCACGGCTAGCACAGATACGCAGTATTTT,CASSPSTASTDTQYF,TRBJ2-3,few,.,TRBV5-1
TGCAGTGCTCCCTGGACTAGCGGGAGGGCCTTTCAAACAGATACGCAGTATTTT,CSAPWTSGRAFQTDTQYF,TRBJ2-3,.,TRBD2,TRBV20-1
TGCGCCAGCAGCTTGTTGGAATCCTACGAGCAGTACTTC,CASSLLESYEQYF,TRBJ2-7,.,.,TRBV5-1
TGTGCCAGCAGTTATTCCAGCGGGTACACGAACACCGGGGAGCTGTTTTTT,CASSYSSGYTNTGELFF,TRBJ2-2,few,.,TRBV6-5
TGTGCCACCAGCCATGAATGGCAGGATAACTACGAGCAGTACTTC,CATSHEWQDNYEQYF,TRBJ2-7,few,.,TRBV15
TGTGCCAGCAGCTTGCTATCAGAGAGCACAGATACGCAGTATTTT,CASSLLSESTDTQYF,TRBJ2-3,few,.,TRBV5-5
TGCAGTGCAAACCGGGACAGGGACATTCAGTACTTC,CSANRDRDIQYF,TRBJ2-4,many,TRBD1,TRBV20-1
TGTGCCAGCAGGAAAAGCGGTATCCCCTACGAGCAGTACTTC,CASRKSGIPYEQYF,TRBJ2-7,many,.,TRBV6-1
TGCAGCGTTGCCGCTGCACTCCAAGAGACCCAGTACTTC,CSVAAALQETQYF,TRBJ2-5,.,.,TRBV29-1
TGCAGTGCTAGACGGAGCAATGAGCAGTTCTTC,CSARRSNEQFF,TRBJ2-1,many,.,TRBV20-1
TGTGCCAGCAACGCCGGGACAAGCAATGAGCAGTTCTTC,CASNAGTSNEQFF,TRBJ2-1,.,.,TRBV6-1
TGCGCCAGCAGCTTTGAGGGCCGGAAGAACACTGAAGCTTTCTTT,CASSFEGRKNTEAFF,TRBJ1-1,.,.,TRBV5-1
TGCGCCAGCAGCACCGCGTGGGCAGATACGCAGTATTTT,CASSTAWADTQYF,TRBJ2-3,.,.,TRBV5-1
TGTGCCAGCAGCCCGACAGGGAATGAGCAGTTCTTC,CASSPTGNEQFF,TRBJ2-1,few,TRBD1,TRBV12-3/TRBV12-4
TGTGCCAGCAGTTACATTCGAGGGGGAAATTCACCCCTCCACTTT,CASSYIRGGNSPLHF,TRBJ1-6,few,.,TRBV6-5
TGTGCCAGCAGACGACAGGCACTTTACACAGATACGCAGTATTTT,CASRRQALYTDTQYF,TRBJ2-3,.,.,TRBV7-2
TGTGCCACCAGCAGAAAAGCGAACACTGAAGCTTTCTTT,CATSRKANTEAFF,TRBJ1-1,many,.,TRBV15
TGCGCCAGCAGCCAAGATTTTCCCGCAGGGGATACGCAGTATTTT,CASSQDFPAGDTQYF,TRBJ2-3,.,.,TRBV4-3
TGTGCCAGCAGCAGGTATGCGGGGAGCGAGCAGTACTTC,CASSRYAGSEQYF,TRBJ2-7,.,.,TRBV12-3/TRBV12-4
TGCGCCAGCAGCCATGGCAGGGGGTATTCACCCCTCCACTTT,CASSHGRGYSPLHF,TRBJ1-6,few,TRBD1,TRBV4-1